A single sample is the source of the 7 T cell receptor beta chains below, sequenced in a study of preoperative IRX-2 immunotherapy in early breast cancer. Treatment given: preoperative locoregional IRX-2 cytokine immunotherapy. The assay was immunoSEQ multiplex PCR, and TCRdb's table has in-frame clones only and misses some. The table records about 24,000 clones, approximately 90% of them present only once. The sample consisted of tumor tissue, taken after IRX-2 immunotherapy. The receptor set was obtained from a human donor with breast cancer.

The chain links TRBV9 to TRBJ2-6; no clear D. The ends were cut back, 4 bases at V and 0 bases at J, with 11 bases in the middle. Germline-derived CDR1 and CDR2 are SGDLS and YYNGEE. This CDR3 is 16 amino acids long. The CDR3 coding sequence is TGTGCCAGCAGCCCCTCTCCGAGCTCTGGGGCCAACGTCCTGACTTTC. Protein sequence: CASSPSPSSGANVLTF.

V is TRBV2 and J is TRBJ1-4; possibly TRBD1 for D (5 bases). Germline CDR1 reads SNHLY; CDR2 reads FYNNEI. CDR3 length: 12 amino acids. Trimming cost V 11 bases and J 8 bases, with 15 bases left between them. DNA of the CDR3: TGTGCCGGTTCTCGGGACGGGGAAAAACTGTTTTTT. Translation gives CAGSRDGEKLFF.

The chain uses TRBV2 and TRBJ2-5; D is unclear. The germline CDR1 and CDR2 sequences are SNHLY and FYNNEI. The CDR3 has 13 amino acids. V was cut by 7 bases and J by 1 base, with 10 bases left in between. CDR3 bases: TGTGCCAGCATTGCGAGGCCCCAAGAGACCCAGTACTTC. Translating gives CASIARPQETQYF.

The chain links TRBV7-9 to TRBJ2-5; D perhaps matches TRBD1 (6 bases). This CDR3 comprises 14 residues. From germline, CDR1 is SEHNR and CDR2 FQNEAQ (reference sequence). The V end lost 5 bases, the J end lost 4 bases, and 14 bases lay between the germline ends. In DNA form, the CDR3 reads TGTGCCAGCAGCGCACAGGGTCTTGTAGAGACCCAGTACTTC. Amino acids: CASSAQGLVETQYF.

CDR3 nucleotide sequence: TGTGCCAGTAGAAGGGACAGTTACCGTGAAGGGGGCTACACCTTC. This gives the protein CASRRDSYREGGYTF. The rearrangement uses TRBV19 and TRBJ1-2, with 7 bases aligning to TRBD1. The CDR3 consists of 15 residues. Looked up from germline, CDR1 is LNHDA and CDR2 is SQIVND (reference sequence). The junction had 15 bases not matched to a gene; V was cut back by 6 bases and J by 8 bases.

The rearrangement links TRBV7-3 to TRBJ1-2; 8 bases agree with TRBD1. The CDR3 sequence is 14 residues long. The trim removed 5 bases at V and 6 bases at J, leaving 8 bases unmatched. The germline V gene has CDR1 SGHTA and CDR2 FQGTGA. The CDR3 reads CASSPAQGEDGYTF. The CDR3 DNA follows: TGTGCCAGCAGCCCCGCACAGGGGGAGGATGGCTACACCTTC.

The CDR3 protein is CASSMNGATNEKLFF. CDR3 DNA: TGTGCCAGCAGCATGAACGGTGCAACTAATGAAAAACTGTTTTTT. This sequence joins TRBV6-5 and TRBJ1-4; D remains unclear. The CDR3 runs to 15 residues. The germline CDR1 and CDR2 sequences are MNHEY and SVGAGI. Trimming removed 6 bases from V and 0 bases from J, with 11 bases in between.